This T cell receptor beta chain emerged from a study of T-cell reconstitution after alpha-beta-depleted transplantation in children. Using unique molecular identifiers, the investigators prepared the TCRbeta library. A single record per CDR3 protein comes from TCRdb applying MiXCR to the PCR reads. The data contain roughly 310,000 distinct CDR3 sequences, about a quarter of them singletons. This clonotype was counted many times. The ends lost 6 bases at V and 0 bases at J; junction bases unmatched: 6. CDR3 length equals 15 residues. V usage is TRBV12-3 or TRBV12-4 and J usage is TRBJ1-2, with TRBD1 matching 8 bases. The sequences come from PBMCs, mostly from graft donor cells, collected 180 days after TCRalphabeta/CD19-depleted stem cell transplant. The receptor was isolated from a male patient younger than 18 who had a stem cell transplant for acute lymphoblastic leukemia, so the T cells may come from the graft donor. The chain's CDR3 is CASSQPDRANYGYTF. The CDR3 coding sequence is TGTGCCAGCAGCCAGCCGGACAGGGCTAACTATGGCTACACCTTC.